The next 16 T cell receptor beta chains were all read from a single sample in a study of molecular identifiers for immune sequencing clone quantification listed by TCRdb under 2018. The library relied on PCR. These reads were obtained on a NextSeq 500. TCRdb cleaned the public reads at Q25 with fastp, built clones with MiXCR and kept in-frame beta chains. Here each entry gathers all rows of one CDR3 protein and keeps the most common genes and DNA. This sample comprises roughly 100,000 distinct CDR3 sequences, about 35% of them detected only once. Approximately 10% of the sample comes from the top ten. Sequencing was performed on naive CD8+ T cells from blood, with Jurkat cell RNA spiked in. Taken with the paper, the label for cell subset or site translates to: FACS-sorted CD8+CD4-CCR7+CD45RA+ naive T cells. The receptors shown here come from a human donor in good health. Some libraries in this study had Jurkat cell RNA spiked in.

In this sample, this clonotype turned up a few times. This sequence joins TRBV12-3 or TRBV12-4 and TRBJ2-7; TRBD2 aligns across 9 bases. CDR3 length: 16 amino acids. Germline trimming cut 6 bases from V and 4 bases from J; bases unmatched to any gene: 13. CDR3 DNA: TGTGCCAGCAGCTCTACCCTATTAGCGGGAGAGTACGAGCAGTACTTC. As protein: CASSSTLLAGEYEQYF.

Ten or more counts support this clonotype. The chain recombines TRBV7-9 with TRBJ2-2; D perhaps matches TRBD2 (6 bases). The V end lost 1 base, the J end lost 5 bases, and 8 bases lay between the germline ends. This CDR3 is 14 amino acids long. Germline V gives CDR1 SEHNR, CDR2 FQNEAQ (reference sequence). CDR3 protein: CASSLVAGTGELFF. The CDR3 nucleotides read TGTGCCAGCAGCTTAGTCGCGGGAACCGGGGAGCTGTTTTTT.

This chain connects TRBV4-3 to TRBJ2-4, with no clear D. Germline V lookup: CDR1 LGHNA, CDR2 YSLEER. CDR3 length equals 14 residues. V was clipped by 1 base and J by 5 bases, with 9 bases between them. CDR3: CASSQVATENIQYF. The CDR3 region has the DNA TGCGCCAGCAGCCAAGTCGCGACTGAAAACATTCAGTACTTC.

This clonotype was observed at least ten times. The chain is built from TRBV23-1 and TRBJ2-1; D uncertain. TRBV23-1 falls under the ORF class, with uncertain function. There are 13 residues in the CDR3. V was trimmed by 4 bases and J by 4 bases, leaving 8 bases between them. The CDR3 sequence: CASSLDWYNEQFF. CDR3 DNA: TGCGCCAGCAGTCTCGACTGGTACAATGAGCAGTTCTTC.

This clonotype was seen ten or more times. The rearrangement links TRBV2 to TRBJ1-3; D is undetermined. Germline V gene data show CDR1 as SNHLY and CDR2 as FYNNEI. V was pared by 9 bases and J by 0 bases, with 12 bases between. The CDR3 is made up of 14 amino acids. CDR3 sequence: CASNVGHSGNTIYF. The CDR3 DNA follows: TGTGCCAGTAATGTCGGGCACTCTGGAAACACCATATATTTT. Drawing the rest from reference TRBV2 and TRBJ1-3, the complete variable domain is EPEVTQTPSHQVTQMGQEVILRCVPISNHLYFYWYRQILGQKVEFLVSFYNNEISEKSEIFDDQFSVERPDGSNFTLKIRSTKLEDSAMYFCASNVGHSGNTIYFGEGSWLTVV.

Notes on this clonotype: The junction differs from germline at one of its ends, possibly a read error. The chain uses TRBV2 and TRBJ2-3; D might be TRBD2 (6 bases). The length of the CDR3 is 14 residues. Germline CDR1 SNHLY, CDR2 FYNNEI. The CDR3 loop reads CAGSEEGLADTQYF. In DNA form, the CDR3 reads TGTGCCGGCAGTGAGGAGGGGCTAGCAGATACGCAGTATTTT.

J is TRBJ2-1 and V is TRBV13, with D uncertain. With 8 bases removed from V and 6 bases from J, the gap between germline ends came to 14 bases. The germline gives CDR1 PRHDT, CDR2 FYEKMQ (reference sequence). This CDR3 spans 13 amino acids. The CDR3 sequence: CASFFSSVNEQFF. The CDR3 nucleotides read TGTGCCAGCTTCTTTTCCTCCGTCAATGAGCAGTTCTTC.

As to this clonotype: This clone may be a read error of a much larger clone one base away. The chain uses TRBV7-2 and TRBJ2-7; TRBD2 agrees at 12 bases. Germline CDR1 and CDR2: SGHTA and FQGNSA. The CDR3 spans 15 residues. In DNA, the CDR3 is TGTGCCAGCAGCCACGGGACTAGCGGGTTGTACGAGCAGCACTTC. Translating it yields CASSHGTSGLYEQHF. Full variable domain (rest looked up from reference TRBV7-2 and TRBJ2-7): GAGVSQSPSNKVTEKGKDVELRCDPISGHTALYWYRQSLGQGLEFLIYFQGNSAPDKSGLPSDRFSAERTGGSVSTLTIQRTQQEDSAVYLCASSHGTSGLYEQHFGPGTRLTVT.

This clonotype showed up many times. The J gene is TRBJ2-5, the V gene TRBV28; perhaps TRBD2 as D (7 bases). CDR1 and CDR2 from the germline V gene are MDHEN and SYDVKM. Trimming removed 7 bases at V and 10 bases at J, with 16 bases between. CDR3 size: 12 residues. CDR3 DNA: TGTGCCAGCACCAAGGGGGGGGTGGGCCAGTACTTC. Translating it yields CASTKGGVGQYF.

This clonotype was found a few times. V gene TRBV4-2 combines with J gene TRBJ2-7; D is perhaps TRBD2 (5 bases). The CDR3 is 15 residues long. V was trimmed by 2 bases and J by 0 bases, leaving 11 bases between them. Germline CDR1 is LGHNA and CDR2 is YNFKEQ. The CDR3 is CASSQTSGSSYEQYF. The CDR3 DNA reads TGTGCCAGCAGCCAAACCTCGGGGAGCTCCTACGAGCAGTACTTC.

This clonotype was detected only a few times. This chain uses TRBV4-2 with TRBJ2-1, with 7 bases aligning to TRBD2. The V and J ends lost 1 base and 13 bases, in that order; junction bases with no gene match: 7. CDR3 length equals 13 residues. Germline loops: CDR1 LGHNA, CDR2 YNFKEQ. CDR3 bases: TGTGCCAGCAGCCAAGTTGGGGGAGGGGCTCAGTTCTTC. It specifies CASSQVGGGAQFF.

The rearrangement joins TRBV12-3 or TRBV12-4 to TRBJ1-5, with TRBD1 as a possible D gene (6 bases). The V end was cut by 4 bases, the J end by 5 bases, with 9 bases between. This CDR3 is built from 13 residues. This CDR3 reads CASSSGQYQPQHF. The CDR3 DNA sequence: TGTGCCAGCAGTTCGGGACAATATCAGCCCCAGCATTTT.

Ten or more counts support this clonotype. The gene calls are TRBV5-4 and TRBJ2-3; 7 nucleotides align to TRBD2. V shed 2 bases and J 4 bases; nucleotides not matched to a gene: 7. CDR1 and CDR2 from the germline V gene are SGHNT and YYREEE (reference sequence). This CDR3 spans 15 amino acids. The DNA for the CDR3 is TGTGCCAGCAGCTTCCTGACTAGCTTGGCAGATACGCAGTATTTT. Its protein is CASSFLTSLADTQYF.

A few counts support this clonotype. The CDR3 reads CSAEGQGVGNTIYF. In DNA, the CDR3 is TGCAGCGCCGAAGGACAGGGCGTGGGAAACACCATATATTTT. The chain employs TRBV29-1 and TRBJ1-3, with 8 bases lining up with TRBD1. CDR3 length equals 14 residues. J gave up 4 bases and V 7 bases, and 9 bases lay outside the gene matches. Germline V gives CDR1 SQVTM, CDR2 ANQGSEA.

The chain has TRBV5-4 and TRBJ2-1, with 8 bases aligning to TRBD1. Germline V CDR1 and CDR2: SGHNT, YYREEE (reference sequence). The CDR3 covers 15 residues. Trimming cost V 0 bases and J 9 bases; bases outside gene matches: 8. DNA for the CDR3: TGTGCCAGCAGCTTGGCAGGGGGCCGTGTGGCTGAGCAGTTCTTC. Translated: CASSLAGGRVAEQFF.

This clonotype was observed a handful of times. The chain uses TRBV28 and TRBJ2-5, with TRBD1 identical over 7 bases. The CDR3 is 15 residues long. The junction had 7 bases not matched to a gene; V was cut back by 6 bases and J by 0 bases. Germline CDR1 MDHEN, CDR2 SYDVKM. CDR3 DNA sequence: TGTGCCAGCAGCCGACAGGGAAGGTACCAAGAGACCCAGTACTTC. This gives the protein CASSRQGRYQETQYF.